One and the same sample provided the 31 T cell receptor beta chains below, sequenced in a study of response to subunit inactivated influenza vaccine. From the RT-PCR reads, TCRdb called clonotypes with MiXCR, one entry per CDR3 protein. This table has hundreds of thousands of distinct CDR3 sequences, around 11% appearing once. Separately, the same data were catalogued under a study of T cells expressing NK-cell markers. As reported in that work: Generation of TCR beta cDNA was performed by 5'RACE template switching incorporating UMIs.

The input for sequencing was PBMCs from blood, taken on the day of vaccination. The receptors stem from a middle-aged man who received an inactivated influenza vaccine.

This clonotype was recorded many times. The J gene is TRBJ2-1, the V gene TRBV6-1; 8 positions match TRBD2. The CDR3 is 16 residues long. Germline values: CDR1 MNHNS, CDR2 SASEGT. Trimming removed 3 bases from V and 5 bases from J; junction bases left unmatched: 9. CDR3 amino acids: CASSDVGRGANNEQFF. The DNA of the CDR3 is TGTGCCAGCAGTGACGTCGGGCGGGGGGCAAACAATGAGCAGTTCTTC.

Only a few counts were recorded for this clonotype. The chain links TRBV3-1 to TRBJ1-1; D is ambiguous. V lost 0 bases to trimming and J lost 1 base, with 6 bases between them. Germline CDR1 and CDR2: LGHDT and YNNKEL (reference sequence). The CDR3 loop spans 14 amino acids. The CDR3 DNA reads TGTGCCAGCAGCCAAGAGGTCGGGAACACTGAAGCTTTCTTT. Translating it yields CASSQEVGNTEAFF.

In nucleotides, the CDR3 is TGTGCCACCAGTGATCAGACGACAGGGTCGTACGAGCAGTACTTC. It specifies CATSDQTTGSYEQYF. The chain is built from TRBV24-1 and TRBJ2-7; TRBD1 matches at 7 bases. With 3 bases clipped from V and 4 bases from J, the junction kept 8 bases outside the gene matches. CDR1 is KGHDR and CDR2 is SFDVKD in the germline V gene. The CDR3 is made up of 15 amino acids.

The chain recombines TRBV20-1 with TRBJ2-3; the match to TRBD2 covers 7 bases. The CDR3 is 13 residues long. The V gene's germline CDR1 is DFQATT and CDR2 SNEGSKA (reference sequence). Here the CDR3 DNA reads TGCAGCTGCTCGCGGGGGAGCACAGATACGCAGTATTTT. Its translation: CSCSRGSTDTQYF.

V is TRBV20-1 and J is TRBJ2-2; 8 nucleotides align to TRBD2. Germline V gene data show CDR1 as DFQATT and CDR2 as SNEGSKA (reference sequence). The V and J ends lost 5 bases and 5 bases, in that order; junction bases with no gene match: 7. The CDR3 loop spans 14 amino acids. CDR3 region: CSAAGGRRTGELFF. The CDR3 DNA follows: TGCAGTGCTGCGGGAGGAAGAAGGACCGGGGAGCTGTTTTTT.

This clonotype was recorded once. The chain recombines TRBV5-1 with TRBJ2-5, with D possibly being TRBD2 (6 bases). The V gene's germline CDR1 is SGHRS and CDR2 YFSETQ. V gave up 0 bases and J gave up 4 bases, with 13 bases separating them. There are 15 residues in the CDR3. The CDR3 loop reads CASSLASQGGETQYF. CDR3 sequence (DNA): TGCGCCAGCAGCTTGGCGTCGCAGGGAGGAGAGACCCAGTACTTC. Full variable domain (missing parts from reference TRBV5-1 and TRBJ2-5): KAGVTQTPRYLIKTRGQQVTLSCSPISGHRSVSWYQQTPGQGLQFLFEYFSETQRNKGNFPGRFSGRQFSNSRSEMNVSTLELGDSALYLCASSLASQGGETQYFGPGTRLLVL.

This chain uses TRBV6-2 or TRBV6-3 with TRBJ2-7; no firm D call. CDR1 and CDR2 (germline): MNHEY, SVGEGT. The CDR3 runs to 14 residues. V was clipped by 5 bases and J by 3 bases, with 14 bases between them. The CDR3 region has the DNA TGTGCCAGCAGTGCGGCTTCTCTGCACTACGAGCAGTACTTC. Translating it yields CASSAASLHYEQYF.

The chain has TRBV12-3 or TRBV12-4 and TRBJ1-2; 7 bases line up with TRBD1. CDR3 length: 12 amino acids. V lost 7 bases and J lost 6; bases outside the gene matches: 5. The CDR3 DNA sequence: TGTGCCAGCACTTCGACAGGGAATGGCTACACCTTC. As protein: CASTSTGNGYTF.

This clonotype was picked up a small number of times. V is TRBV5-1 and J is TRBJ1-1; 11 bases map to TRBD1. The germline CDR1 and CDR2 sequences are SGHRS and YFSETQ. The J segment lost 5 bases and the V segment lost 4 bases, leaving 10 bases of the junction unmatched. The length of the CDR3 is 16 residues. CDR3 sequence reads: CASSPPGQGARTEAFF. CDR3 bases: TGCGCCAGCAGCCCCCCCGGACAGGGGGCGAGGACTGAAGCTTTCTTT.

The chain is built from TRBV5-1 and TRBJ2-3; perhaps TRBD1 as D (5 bases). The germline V gene has CDR1 SGHRS and CDR2 YFSETQ. The CDR3 sequence is 15 residues long. Trimming removed 5 bases at V and 0 bases at J, with 13 bases between. The CDR3 bases are TGCGCCAGCAGGCAAACGACAGCAAGCACAGATACGCAGTATTTT. This translates into CASRQTTASTDTQYF.

This chain joins TRBV12-3 or TRBV12-4 and TRBJ2-6; no definite D call. The CDR3 contains 17 residues. V lost 1 base to trimming and J lost 0 bases, with 10 bases between them. CDR3 nucleotides: TGTGCCAGCAGTTTAGGTTCATTCCCCTCTGGGGCCAACGTCCTGACTTTC. Protein sequence: CASSLGSFPSGANVLTF.

V usage is TRBV20-1 and J usage is TRBJ2-2, with TRBD2 matching over 13 bases. V dropped 6 bases and J dropped 4; count of bases not matched to a gene: 5. Per the germline V gene, CDR1 is DFQATT and CDR2 is SNEGSKA (reference sequence). The CDR3 totals 15 residues. The CDR3 coding sequence is TGCAGTGCGGGGACTAGCGGGGTATTCACCGGGGAGCTGTTTTTT. It codes for CSAGTSGVFTGELFF.

The chain joins TRBV6-1 to TRBJ2-7; D unresolved. CDR1 is MNHNS and CDR2 is SASEGT in the germline V gene. This CDR3 contains 13 residues. The germline V and J ends were trimmed by 10 bases and 3 bases, with 16 bases remaining between them. The CDR3 DNA is TGTGCCATACGTAGGCCCCCTAACTACGAGCAGTACTTC. Protein: CAIRRPPNYEQYF.

This chain joins TRBV4-2 and TRBJ2-1; 7 nucleotides agree with TRBD2. The ends lost 4 bases at V and 2 bases at J; junction bases unmatched: 5. Germline V gene lookup returns CDR1 LGHNA and CDR2 YNFKEQ. This CDR3 is built from 15 residues. The CDR3 sequence: CASSPGLGAYNEQFF. DNA of the CDR3: TGTGCCAGCAGCCCCGGACTAGGAGCCTACAATGAGCAGTTCTTC.

As for this clonotype: The junction differs from germline at one of its ends, possibly a read error. CDR3 nucleotides: TGTGCCAGCAGTTTAGCGCAAAGGGACGGTAATGAGCAGTCCTTC. Protein product: CASSLAQRDGNEQSF. The chain links TRBV12-3 or TRBV12-4 to TRBJ2-1, with D perhaps being TRBD1 or TRBD2 (5 bases each). CDR3 size: 15 residues.

V and J are TRBV20-1 and TRBJ2-5, with D hard to call. The CDR3 spans 16 residues. Germline V gives CDR1 DFQATT, CDR2 SNEGSKA (reference sequence). V lost 0 bases, J lost 2 bases, and 16 bases lay in between. Here the CDR3 reads CSARDWTWSEQETQYF. The DNA for the CDR3 is TGCAGTGCTAGAGATTGGACCTGGAGTGAACAAGAGACCCAGTACTTC.

This clonotype occurred a few times. V is TRBV28 and J is TRBJ2-3; D gene ambiguous. Trimming left V 6 bases short and J 4 bases short, with 14 bases between. Germline V gene sequence: CDR1 MDHEN, CDR2 SYDVKM. The CDR3 runs to 14 residues. CDR3 bases: TGTGCCAGCAGCCGTCCTCTGCGGCCAGATACGCAGTATTTT. The encoded protein is CASSRPLRPDTQYF.

This rearrangement joins TRBV3-1 to TRBJ2-7, with TRBD2 identical over 8 bases. The junction had 12 bases not matched to a gene; V was cut back by 5 bases and J by 0 bases. This CDR3 is 17 amino acids long. Germline CDR1 LGHDT, CDR2 YNNKEL (reference sequence). Written as DNA, the CDR3 is TGTGCCAGCAGCTGGGATAGGCGGGAGGCCAACTCCTACGAGCAGTACTTC. Its protein product is CASSWDRREANSYEQYF.

This clonotype came up a few times. This chain uses TRBV7-6 with TRBJ1-4; no reliable D call. The germline V and J ends were trimmed by 5 bases and 0 bases, with 10 bases remaining between them. This CDR3 has 15 residues. Germline CDR1 is SGHVS and CDR2 is FNYEAQ. CDR3 DNA sequence: TGTGCCAGCAGCGCCAGGATTGCAACTAATGAAAAACTGTTTTTT. It yields the protein CASSARIATNEKLFF.

This clonotype has only a few counts. The chain couples TRBV29-1 to TRBJ2-3; no clear D. The CDR3 is 8 residues long. V was clipped by 8 bases and J by 3 bases, with 0 bases between them. The germline V gene has CDR1 SQVTM and CDR2 ANQGSEA. The CDR3: CSTDTQYF. CDR3 sequence (DNA): TGCAGCACAGATACGCAGTATTTT.

This chain links TRBV7-2 with TRBJ2-1; 10 positions agree with TRBD1. The CDR3 consists of 16 residues. With 5 bases clipped from V and 6 bases from J, the junction kept 10 bases outside the gene matches. Germline assignment: CDR1 SGHTA and CDR2 FQGNSA. The CDR3 DNA sequence: TGTGCCAGCAGCCTAAAGGGACAGGGGACTCTCAATGAGCAGTTCTTC. It specifies CASSLKGQGTLNEQFF.

The chain has TRBV9 and TRBJ2-1; 10 bases map to TRBD1. The J segment lost 8 bases and the V segment lost 3 bases, leaving 8 bases of the junction unmatched. The CDR3 runs to 15 residues. Germline lookup yields CDR1 SGDLS and CDR2 YYNGEE. CDR3 coding DNA: TGTGCCAGCAGCGGACAGGGGGCCTCCTGGGATGAGCAGTTCTTC. It codes for CASSGQGASWDEQFF.

This clonotype was seen a handful of times. The CDR3 DNA reads TGTGCCAGCAGTGAATTGGACATACGCACAGATACGCAGTATTTT. This gives the protein CASSELDIRTDTQYF. The V and J genes are TRBV2 and TRBJ2-3, with D maybe TRBD1 (5 bases). Germline CDR1 SNHLY, CDR2 FYNNEI. Trimming removed 2 bases from V and 1 base from J, with 10 bases in between. The CDR3 spans 15 residues.

The CDR3 here is CASSNIGTDTQYF. CDR3 bases: TGTGCCAGCAGCAATATCGGCACAGATACGCAGTATTTT. The genes are TRBV7-7 and TRBJ2-3; D remains unclear. In germline, CDR1 is SSHAT, CDR2 FNYEAQ (reference sequence). This CDR3 contains 13 residues. With 5 bases removed from V and 1 base from J, the gap between germline ends came to 7 bases.

This clonotype has ten or more counts. The junction shows a germline mismatch at one end, possibly a read error. The chain is built from TRBV27 and TRBJ1-2; unclear D gene. Germline V gene sequence: CDR1 MNHEY, CDR2 SMNVEV (reference sequence). CDR3 size: 13 residues. The CDR3 loop is CASSLSANYGYTF. CDR3 coding DNA: TGCGCCAGCAGCTTGTCAGCTAACTATGGCTACACCTTC.

In its sample, this clonotype was seen many times. The rearrangement uses TRBV5-6 and TRBJ2-5, with 11 bases that match TRBD2. CDR1 and CDR2 from the germline V gene are SGHDT and YYEEEE. Germline trimming cut 3 bases from V and 2 bases from J; bases unmatched to any gene: 0. CDR3 size: 14 residues. The CDR3 DNA is TGTGCCAGCAGCTCTAGCGGGGGGCAAGAGACCCAGTACTTC. Its protein is CASSSSGGQETQYF.

This chain uses TRBV5-6 with TRBJ1-4; the D gene is possibly TRBD1 (5 bases). The V gene's germline CDR1 is SGHDT and CDR2 YYEEEE. The CDR3 contains 13 residues. V lost 3 bases, J lost 7 bases, and 10 bases lay in between. CDR3 protein: CASSSGVLEKLFF. As DNA, the CDR3 is TGTGCCAGCAGCTCGGGGGTGCTTGAAAAACTGTTTTTT.

The chain has TRBV5-1 and TRBJ2-7; 7 positions match TRBD1. This CDR3 has 12 amino acids. V was pared by 0 bases and J by 7 bases, with 1 base of the junction left unmatched. CDR1 SGHRS and CDR2 YFSETQ come from the germline V gene. CDR3 sequence reads: CASSLGGQEQYF. DNA of the CDR3: TGCGCCAGCAGCTTGGGGGGACAGGAGCAGTACTTC.

The sample holds a few counts of this clonotype. The V and J genes are TRBV12-3 or TRBV12-4 and TRBJ1-4; the match to TRBD1 covers 10 bases. With 3 bases clipped from V and 6 bases from J, the junction kept 7 bases outside the gene matches. This CDR3 is 16 amino acids long. DNA of the CDR3: TGTGCCAGCAGTTTCACCCCCGGGACAGGGGATGAAAAACTGTTTTTT. Its translation is CASSFTPGTGDEKLFF.

The chain carries TRBV28 and TRBJ1-2, with 12 bases matching TRBD1. The ends lost 6 bases at V and 7 bases at J; junction bases unmatched: 9. The CDR3 is 15 residues long. CDR1 is MDHEN, CDR2 SYDVKM, per germline. In DNA form, the CDR3 reads TGTGCCAGCAGCCGCCCGGGACAGGGGGCGGGTGGCTACACCTTC. Protein sequence: CASSRPGQGAGGYTF.

This sequence joins TRBV28 and TRBJ1-1; TRBD1 agrees at 8 bases. The germline CDR1 and CDR2 sequences are MDHEN and SYDVKM. This CDR3 is built from 15 residues. V was pared by 1 base and J by 6 bases, with 7 bases of the junction left unmatched. CDR3 sequence (DNA): TGTGCCAGCAGTTTATTGACAGGGGCCGGGGCTGAAGCTTTCTTT. Its protein product is CASSLLTGAGAEAFF.